Given below is one T cell receptor beta chain in context. This sample stems from a study of CD8+ T cells in alopecia areata. The authors extracted RNA and reverse transcribed it into cDNA as the sequencing template. TCRdb keeps only in-frame clones here, not all; method: immunoSEQ multiplex PCR. The sample holds roughly 200,000 clones; about 53% are singletons and the top ten take about 10%. Treatment described: oral pan-JAK inhibitor, 5-10 mg twice daily. The source material was CD8+ T cells sorted from blood, sampled at week 24, from a patient treated with tofacitinib. The clonotype comes from a human donor with alopecia areata.

This CDR3 is CASSLGRPGDTEAFF. The CDR3 nucleotides are TGTGCCAGCAGCTTAGGCCGTCCAGGGGACACTGAAGCTTTCTTT. The chain combines TRBV7-9 with TRBJ1-1; D may be TRBD1 (6 bases). Germline loops: CDR1 SEHNR, CDR2 FQNEAQ (reference sequence). This CDR3 comprises 15 residues. V shed 1 base and J shed 3 bases, with 12 bases lying between them.